Following are 17 T cell receptor beta chains from one sample sequenced in a study of beta chain features in type 1 diabetes. Expressed TCRB transcripts were sequenced, since all the RNA that had been isolated was reverse transcribed. Some clones are missing from TCRdb's copy, which holds only in-frame ones; the method was immunoSEQ multiplex PCR. The sample records 350,000 or so clones, 15% to 20% being singletons. The sequencing sample was made of naive CD4+ T cells from blood. The receptors derive from a woman aged 18-30 years in good health.

The chain uses TRBV19 and TRBJ2-1; 10 positions match TRBD1. V shed 7 bases and J 6 bases; nucleotides not matched to a gene: 12. This CDR3 is built from 16 residues. Germline V CDR1 and CDR2: LNHDA, SQIVND (reference sequence). The CDR3 nucleotides read TGTGCCAGTACCCCTACCGGCGGGACAGGGGTCAATGAGCAGTTCTTC. This gives the protein CASTPTGGTGVNEQFF.

V usage is TRBV25-1 and J usage is TRBJ1-5; D is unclear. V was pared by 3 bases and J by 7 bases, with 13 bases between. CDR1 and CDR2 (germline): MGHDK, SYGVNS. The CDR3 has 14 residues. This CDR3 is CASSDVGGLQPQHF. DNA for the CDR3: TGTGCCAGCAGTGATGTCGGAGGGTTACAGCCCCAGCATTTT. Together with reference TRBV25-1 and TRBJ1-5, the CDR3 gives the full variable domain: EADIYQTPRYLVIGTGKKITLECSQTMGHDKMYWYQQDPGMELHLIHYSYGVNSTEKGDLSSESTVSRIRTEHFPLTLESARPSHTSQYLCASSDVGGLQPQHFGDGTRLSIL.

This clone appeared a few times. The chain uses TRBV29-1 and TRBJ1-2; no definite D call. The V end lost 1 base, the J end lost 4 bases, and 13 bases lay between the germline ends. Germline CDR1 is SQVTM and CDR2 is ANQGSEA. The CDR3 consists of 14 residues. The CDR3 loop reads CSVEGKRASYGYTF. The CDR3 nucleotides read TGCAGCGTTGAAGGGAAGAGGGCATCCTATGGCTACACCTTC.

The chain recombines TRBV27 with TRBJ1-5; a possible D gene is TRBD1 (5 bases). V was clipped by 4 bases and J by 9 bases, with 19 bases between them. There are 15 residues in the CDR3. Germline CDR1 and CDR2: MNHEY and SMNVEV (reference sequence). CDR3 sequence: CASSSQVQIGGPQHF. The CDR3, as DNA: TGTGCCAGCAGTTCCCAGGTCCAAATCGGGGGGCCCCAGCATTTT.

The chain links TRBV10-3 to TRBJ2-3, with 12 bases lining up with TRBD1. CDR1 ENHRY and CDR2 SYGVKD come from the germline V gene. J lost 4 bases, V lost 7 bases, and 6 bases had no gene match. This CDR3 spans 15 amino acids. The chain's CDR3 is CAITPGQGAPDTQYF. The CDR3 nucleotides are TGTGCCATCACCCCGGGACAGGGGGCCCCAGATACGCAGTATTTT.

This clone turned up a few times. The CDR3 loop reads CASSQGWSGRNPYEQYF. CDR3 nucleotide sequence: TGCGCCAGCAGCCAAGGCTGGAGCGGGAGGAATCCCTACGAGCAGTACTTC. V is TRBV4-1 and J is TRBJ2-7; 9 bases align to TRBD2. This CDR3 is built from 17 residues. From germline, CDR1 is MGHRA and CDR2 YSYEKL. V shed 1 base and J 2 bases; nucleotides not matched to a gene: 9.

This clone was observed a few times. The rearrangement joins TRBV27 to TRBJ1-5, with TRBD1 identical over 7 bases. V trimming: 5 bases; J trimming: 0 bases; junction bases outside the gene matches: 4. This CDR3 is built from 15 residues. Germline CDR1 MNHEY, CDR2 SMNVEV (reference sequence). The DNA for the CDR3 is TGTGCCAGCAGTCTACAGGGGTATAGCAATCAGCCCCAGCATTTT. Its translation is CASSLQGYSNQPQHF.

This clone was recorded a few times. The rearrangement links TRBV14 to TRBJ2-3; 8 bases align to TRBD1. V was pared by 3 bases and J by 6 bases, with 11 bases of the junction left unmatched. The CDR3 extends over 16 amino acids. Per the germline V gene, CDR1 is SGHDN and CDR2 is FVKESK. The CDR3 DNA is TGTGCCAGCAGCCACCGGGCGGGACAGGCCCCGGATACGCAGTATTTT. Protein sequence: CASSHRAGQAPDTQYF.

This clone came up a few times. The genes are TRBV7-9 and TRBJ2-1; unclear D gene. The CDR3 spans 16 residues. The germline V and J ends were trimmed by 0 bases and 7 bases, with 16 bases remaining between them. Per the germline V gene, CDR1 is SEHNR and CDR2 is FQNEAQ (reference sequence). CDR3 amino acids: CASSLALPNLRNEQFF. In DNA, the CDR3 is TGTGCCAGCAGCTTAGCGCTCCCCAATCTACGGAATGAGCAGTTCTTC.

The chain links TRBV5-6 to TRBJ1-1, with D unclear. The V and J ends lost 0 bases and 0 bases respectively, with 9 bases between them. The CDR3 runs to 15 residues. Per the germline V gene, CDR1 is SGHDT and CDR2 is YYEEEE. The CDR3 here is CASSLAGPLNTEAFF. The CDR3 region has the DNA TGTGCCAGCAGCTTGGCTGGCCCTCTGAACACTGAAGCTTTCTTT.

The chain combines TRBV7-9 with TRBJ1-2; D gene unclear. The CDR3 totals 14 residues. The ends were cut back, 2 bases at V and 2 bases at J, with 9 bases in the middle. Germline V CDR1 and CDR2: SEHNR, FQNEAQ (reference sequence). The CDR3 coding sequence is TGTGCCAGCAGCTTATCGGCAGGAAACTATGGCTACACCTTC. It is translated as CASSLSAGNYGYTF.

This clone was picked up a small number of times. CDR3 sequence: CASRRSTGGNQPQHF. In DNA, the CDR3 is TGTGCCAGCAGACGATCTACAGGGGGCAATCAGCCCCAGCATTTT. This chain links TRBV6-5 with TRBJ1-5, with 7 bases identical to TRBD1. From germline, CDR1 is MNHEY and CDR2 SVGAGI. V lost 6 bases and J lost 2; bases outside the gene matches: 7. The CDR3 extends over 15 amino acids.

This clone turned up a few times. This chain uses TRBV19 with TRBJ2-7; no clear D. From germline, CDR1 is LNHDA and CDR2 SQIVND (reference sequence). The CDR3 runs 15 residues. Trimming took off 2 bases at V and 1 base at J, with 12 bases between the two ends. The chain's CDR3 is CASSIRFEPSYEQYF. In nucleotides, the CDR3 is TGTGCCAGTAGTATAAGATTCGAGCCGTCCTACGAGCAGTACTTC.

The chain joins TRBV4-2 to TRBJ1-6; 9 nucleotides match TRBD1. The CDR3 is 20 amino acids. The germline V gene encodes CDR1 LGHNA and CDR2 YNFKEQ. After removal of 0 bases from V and 0 bases from J, the junction contained 9 bases not matched to a gene. CDR3: CASSQDLVTGGASYNSPLHF. CDR3 in DNA: TGTGCCAGCAGCCAAGATTTGGTTACAGGGGGCGCCTCCTATAATTCACCCCTCCACTTT.

This chain links TRBV30 with TRBJ2-1, with 9 bases matching TRBD2. J lost 9 bases, V lost 4 bases, and 10 bases had no gene match. The germline V gene has CDR1 GTSNPN and CDR2 SVGIG (reference sequence). The CDR3 has 14 residues. The CDR3 nucleotides are TGTGCCTGGAACCGATTTAGCGGGAGCTTTGAGCAGTTCTTC. This codes for CAWNRFSGSFEQFF.

The rearrangement joins TRBV5-4 to TRBJ2-1, with D perhaps TRBD2 (5 bases). V lost 0 bases to trimming and J lost 9 bases, with 22 bases between them. CDR3 length: 17 amino acids. CDR1 SGHNT and CDR2 YYREEE come from the germline V gene (reference sequence). CDR3: CASSLAVGSGSRGEQFF. The CDR3 nucleotides read TGTGCCAGCAGCTTGGCCGTTGGGTCGGGGTCTCGGGGTGAGCAGTTCTTC.

This CDR3 reads CASTRQGINQPQHF. Here the CDR3 DNA reads TGTGCCAGCACGCGACAGGGAATCAATCAGCCCCAGCATTTT. The chain couples TRBV7-8 to TRBJ1-5; 7 bases are shared with TRBD1. Germline V lookup: CDR1 SGHVS, CDR2 FQNEAQ. Trimming took 7 bases from V and 3 from J; bases not matched to a gene: 6. The CDR3 has 14 amino acids.